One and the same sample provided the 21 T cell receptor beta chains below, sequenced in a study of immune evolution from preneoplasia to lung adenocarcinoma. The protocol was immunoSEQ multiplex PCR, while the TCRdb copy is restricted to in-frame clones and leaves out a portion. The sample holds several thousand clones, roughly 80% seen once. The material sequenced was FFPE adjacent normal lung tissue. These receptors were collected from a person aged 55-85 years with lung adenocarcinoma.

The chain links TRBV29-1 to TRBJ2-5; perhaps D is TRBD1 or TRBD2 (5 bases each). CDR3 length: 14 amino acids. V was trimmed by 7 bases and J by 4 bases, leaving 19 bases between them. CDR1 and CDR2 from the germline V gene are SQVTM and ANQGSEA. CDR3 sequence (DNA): TGCAGCGCTTCCGGTGGCAGGGCGGGAGAGACCCAGTACTTC. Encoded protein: CSASGGRAGETQYF.

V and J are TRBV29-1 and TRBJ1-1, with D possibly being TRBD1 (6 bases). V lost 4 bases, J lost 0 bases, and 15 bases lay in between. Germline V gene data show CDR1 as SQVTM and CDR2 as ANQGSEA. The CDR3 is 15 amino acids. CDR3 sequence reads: CSVVAGAGMNTEAFF. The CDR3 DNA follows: TGCAGCGTTGTGGCGGGGGCCGGGATGAACACTGAAGCTTTCTTT.

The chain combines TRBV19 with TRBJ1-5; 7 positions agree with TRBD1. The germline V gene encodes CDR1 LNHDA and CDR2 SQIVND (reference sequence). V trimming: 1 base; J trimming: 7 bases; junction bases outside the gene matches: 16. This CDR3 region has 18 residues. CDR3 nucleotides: TGTGCCAGTAGTATAGTTTCGGGCCGACAGGGAGGTAGGCAGCCCCAGCATTTT. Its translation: CASSIVSGRQGGRQPQHF.

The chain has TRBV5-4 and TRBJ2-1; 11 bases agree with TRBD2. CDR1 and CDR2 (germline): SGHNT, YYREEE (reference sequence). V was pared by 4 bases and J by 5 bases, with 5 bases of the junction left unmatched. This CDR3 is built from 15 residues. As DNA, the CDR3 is TGTGCCAGCAGCCGCAAGACTAGCGGGGACAATGAGCAGTTCTTC. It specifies CASSRKTSGDNEQFF.

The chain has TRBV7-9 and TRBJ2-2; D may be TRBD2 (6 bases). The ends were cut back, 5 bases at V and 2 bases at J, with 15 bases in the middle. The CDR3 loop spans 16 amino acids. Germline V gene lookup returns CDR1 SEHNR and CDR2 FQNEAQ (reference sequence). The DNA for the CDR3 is TGTGCCAGCAGCGAAGACGTTGCGGGAAACACCGGGGAGCTGTTTTTT. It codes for CASSEDVAGNTGELFF. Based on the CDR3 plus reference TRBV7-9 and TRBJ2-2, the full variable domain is DTGVSQNPRHKITKRGQNVTFRCDPISEHNRLYWYRQTLGQGPEFLTYFQNEAQLEKSRLLSDRFSAERPKGSFSTLEIQRTEQGDSAMYLCASSEDVAGNTGELFFGEGSRLTVL.

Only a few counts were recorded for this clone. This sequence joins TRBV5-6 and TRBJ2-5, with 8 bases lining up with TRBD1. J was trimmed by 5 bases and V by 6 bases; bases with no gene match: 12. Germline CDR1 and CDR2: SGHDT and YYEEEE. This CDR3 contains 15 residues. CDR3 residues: CASTRTGRLGETQYF. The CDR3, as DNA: TGTGCCAGCACCCGGACAGGGCGCTTAGGGGAGACCCAGTACTTC. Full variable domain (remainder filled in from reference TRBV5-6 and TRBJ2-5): DAGVTQSPTHLIKTRGQQVTLRCSPKSGHDTVSWYQQALGQGPQFIFQYYEEEERQRGNFPDRFSGHQFPNYSSELNVNALLLGDSALYLCASTRTGRLGETQYFGPGTRLLVL.

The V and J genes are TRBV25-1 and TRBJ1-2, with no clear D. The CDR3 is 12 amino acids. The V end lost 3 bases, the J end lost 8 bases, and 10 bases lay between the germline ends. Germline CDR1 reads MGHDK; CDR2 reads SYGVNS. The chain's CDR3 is CASSDLGRGYTF. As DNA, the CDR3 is TGTGCCAGCAGTGACCTTGGTCGAGGCTACACCTTC.

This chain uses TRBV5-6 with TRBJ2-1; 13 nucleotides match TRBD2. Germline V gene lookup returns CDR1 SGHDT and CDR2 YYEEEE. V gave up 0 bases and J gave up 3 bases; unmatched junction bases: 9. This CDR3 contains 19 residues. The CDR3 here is CASSLGAITSGRGYNEQFF. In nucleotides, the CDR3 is TGTGCCAGCAGCTTGGGAGCCATAACTAGCGGGAGGGGCTACAATGAGCAGTTCTTC.

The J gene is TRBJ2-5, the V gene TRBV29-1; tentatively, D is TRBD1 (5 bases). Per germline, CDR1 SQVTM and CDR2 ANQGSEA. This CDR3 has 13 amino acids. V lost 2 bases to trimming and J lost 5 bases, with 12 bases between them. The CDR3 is CSVEKLAGETQYF. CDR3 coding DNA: TGCAGCGTTGAAAAGCTGGCAGGGGAGACCCAGTACTTC.

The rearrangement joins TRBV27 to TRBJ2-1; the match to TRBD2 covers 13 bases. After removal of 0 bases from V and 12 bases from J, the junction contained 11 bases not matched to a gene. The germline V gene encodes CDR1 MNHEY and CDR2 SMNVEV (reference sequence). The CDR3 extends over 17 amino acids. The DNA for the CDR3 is TGTGCCAGCAGTTTATCCGGACTAGCGGGAGACAGTCAGGGGCAGTTCTTC. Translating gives CASSLSGLAGDSQGQFF.

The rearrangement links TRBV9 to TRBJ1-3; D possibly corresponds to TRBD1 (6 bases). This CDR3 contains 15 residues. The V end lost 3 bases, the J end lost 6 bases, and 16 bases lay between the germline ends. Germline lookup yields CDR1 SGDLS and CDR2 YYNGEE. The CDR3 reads CASSADTGTLNTIYF. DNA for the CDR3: TGTGCCAGCAGCGCCGACACCGGGACACTAAACACCATATATTTT. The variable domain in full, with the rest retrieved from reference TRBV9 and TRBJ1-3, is DSGVTQTPKHLITATGQRVTLRCSPRSGDLSVYWYQQSLDQGLQFLIQYYNGEERAKGNILERFSAQQFPDLHSELNLSSLELGDSALYFCASSADTGTLNTIYFGEGSWLTVV.

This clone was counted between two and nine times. The CDR3 DNA reads TGTGCCAGCAGTTTCGGGACTAGCGGGGTTTCCTACGAGCAGTACGTC. This translates into CASSFGTSGVSYEQYV. The chain carries TRBV7-9 and TRBJ2-7, with 13 nucleotides matching TRBD2. Germline V gene data show CDR1 as SEHNR and CDR2 as FQNEAQ (reference sequence). V shed 6 bases, J shed 1 base, and the junction held 6 bases outside the gene matches. The CDR3 runs 16 residues.

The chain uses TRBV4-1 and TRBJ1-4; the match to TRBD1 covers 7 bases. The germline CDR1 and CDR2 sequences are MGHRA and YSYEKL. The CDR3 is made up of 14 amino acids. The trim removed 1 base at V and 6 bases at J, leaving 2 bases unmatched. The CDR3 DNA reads TGCGCCAGCAGCCAAGGTACAGGGGATGAAAAACTGTTTTTT. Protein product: CASSQGTGDEKLFF.

The chain's CDR3 is CASSLEPGTDYGYTF. Written as DNA, the CDR3 is TGTGCCAGCAGCTTAGAACCAGGGACAGACTATGGCTACACCTTC. This rearrangement joins TRBV7-6 to TRBJ1-2; TRBD1 matches at 7 bases. V trimming: 1 base; J trimming: 3 bases; junction bases outside the gene matches: 5. The CDR3 spans 15 residues. CDR1 and CDR2 from the germline V gene are SGHVS and FNYEAQ.

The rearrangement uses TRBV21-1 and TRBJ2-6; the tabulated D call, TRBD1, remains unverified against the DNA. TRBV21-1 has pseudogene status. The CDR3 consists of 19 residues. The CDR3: CASSKARQTIYSGANVLTF. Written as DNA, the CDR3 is TGTGCCAGCAGCAAAGCGAGACAGACCATTTACTCTGGGGCCAACGTCCTGACTTTC.

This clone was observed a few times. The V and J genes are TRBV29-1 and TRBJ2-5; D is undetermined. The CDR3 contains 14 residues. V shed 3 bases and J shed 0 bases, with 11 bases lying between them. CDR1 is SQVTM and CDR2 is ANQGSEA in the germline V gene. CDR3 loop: CSVEVATHQETQYF. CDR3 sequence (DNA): TGCAGCGTTGAGGTAGCCACTCACCAAGAGACCCAGTACTTC.

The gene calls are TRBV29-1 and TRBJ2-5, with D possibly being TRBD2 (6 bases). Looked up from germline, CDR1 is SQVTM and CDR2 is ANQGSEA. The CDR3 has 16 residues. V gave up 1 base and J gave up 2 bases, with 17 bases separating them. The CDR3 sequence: CSVEGWKAGRQETQYF. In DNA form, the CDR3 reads TGCAGCGTTGAAGGTTGGAAGGCGGGACGACAAGAGACCCAGTACTTC.

For the CDR3, the DNA is TGTGCCAGCAGCTTAGGTGACAATGAGCAGTTCTTC. This gives the protein CASSLGDNEQFF. V is TRBV7-9 and J is TRBJ2-1; D ambiguous. Germline values: CDR1 SEHNR, CDR2 FQNEAQ (reference sequence). This CDR3 spans 12 amino acids. V lost 1 base, J lost 5 bases, and 3 bases lay in between.

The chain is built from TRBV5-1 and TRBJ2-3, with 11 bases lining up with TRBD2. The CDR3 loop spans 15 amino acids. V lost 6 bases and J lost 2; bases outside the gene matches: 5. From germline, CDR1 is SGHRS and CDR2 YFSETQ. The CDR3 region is CASTALAGDTDTQYF. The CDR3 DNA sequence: TGCGCCAGCACCGCACTAGCGGGAGACACAGATACGCAGTATTTT.

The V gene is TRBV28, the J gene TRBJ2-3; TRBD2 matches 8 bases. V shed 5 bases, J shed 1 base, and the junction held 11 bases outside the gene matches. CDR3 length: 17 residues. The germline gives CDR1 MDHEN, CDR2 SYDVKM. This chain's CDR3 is CASSPIDMREGTDTQYF. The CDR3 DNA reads TGTGCCAGCAGTCCCATTGATATGCGGGAGGGCACAGATACGCAGTATTTT.

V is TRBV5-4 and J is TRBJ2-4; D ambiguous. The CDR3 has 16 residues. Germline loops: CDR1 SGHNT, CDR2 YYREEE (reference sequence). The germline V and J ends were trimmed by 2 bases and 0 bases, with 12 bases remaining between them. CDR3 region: CASSFEGELAKNIQYF. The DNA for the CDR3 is TGTGCCAGCAGCTTCGAAGGTGAGCTAGCCAAAAACATTCAGTACTTC.